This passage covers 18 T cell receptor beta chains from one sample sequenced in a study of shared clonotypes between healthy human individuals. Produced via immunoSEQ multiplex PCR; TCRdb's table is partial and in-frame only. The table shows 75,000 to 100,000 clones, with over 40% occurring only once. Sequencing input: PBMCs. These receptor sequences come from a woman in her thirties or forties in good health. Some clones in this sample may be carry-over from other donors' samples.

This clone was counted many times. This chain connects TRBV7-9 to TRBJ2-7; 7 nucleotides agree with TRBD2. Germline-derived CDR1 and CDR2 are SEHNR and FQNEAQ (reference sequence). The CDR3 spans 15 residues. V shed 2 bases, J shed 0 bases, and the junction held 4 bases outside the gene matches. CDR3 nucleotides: TGTGCCAGCAGCTTAATGTCTAGCGGCTCCTACGAGCAGTACTTC. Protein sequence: CASSLMSSGSYEQYF.

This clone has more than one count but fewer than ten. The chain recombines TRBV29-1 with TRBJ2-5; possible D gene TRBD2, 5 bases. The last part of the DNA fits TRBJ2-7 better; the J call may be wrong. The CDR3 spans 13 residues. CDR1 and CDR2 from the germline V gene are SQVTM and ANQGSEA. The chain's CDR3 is CSVATTGNYEQYF. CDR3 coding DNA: TGCAGCGTTGCAACTACGGGGAACTACGAGCAGTACTTC.

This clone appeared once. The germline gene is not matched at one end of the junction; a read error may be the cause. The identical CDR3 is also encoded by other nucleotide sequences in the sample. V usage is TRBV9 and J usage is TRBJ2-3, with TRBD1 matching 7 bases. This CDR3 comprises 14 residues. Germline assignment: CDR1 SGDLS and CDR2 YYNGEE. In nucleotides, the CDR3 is TGTGCCAGCAGCGTTCAACCGGGGACAGACACGCAGTATTTT. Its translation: CASSVQPGTDTQYF.

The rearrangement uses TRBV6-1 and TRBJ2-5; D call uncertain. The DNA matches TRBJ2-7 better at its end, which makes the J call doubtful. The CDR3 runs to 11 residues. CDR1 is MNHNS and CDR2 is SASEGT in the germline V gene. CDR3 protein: CATRGSYEQYF. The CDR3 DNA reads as TGTGCCACCCGAGGATCCTACGAGCAGTACTTC.

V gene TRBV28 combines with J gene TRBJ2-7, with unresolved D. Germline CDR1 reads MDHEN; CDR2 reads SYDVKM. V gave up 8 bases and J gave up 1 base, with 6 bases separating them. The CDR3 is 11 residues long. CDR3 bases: TGTGCCAGCTGTTCATCCTACGAGCAGTACTTC. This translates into CASCSSYEQYF.

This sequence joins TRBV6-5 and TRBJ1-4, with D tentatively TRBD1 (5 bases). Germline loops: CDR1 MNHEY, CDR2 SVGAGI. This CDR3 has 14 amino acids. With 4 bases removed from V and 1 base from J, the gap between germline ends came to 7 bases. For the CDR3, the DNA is TGTGCCAGCAGTTCAGGGAGAACTAATGAAAAACTGTTTTTT. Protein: CASSSGRTNEKLFF.

In nucleotides, the CDR3 is TGTGCCAGCTCACCAGCCAGCCTGAACACTGAAGCTTTCTTT. This codes for CASSPASLNTEAFF. The chain uses TRBV18 and TRBJ1-1; D unresolved. Trimming removed 2 bases from V and 0 bases from J, with 7 bases in between. CDR1 is KGHSH and CDR2 is LQKENI in the germline V gene. The CDR3 loop spans 14 amino acids.

This CDR3 is CASSVAAGPIQPQHF. In nucleotides, the CDR3 is TGTGCCAGCAGCGTAGCTGCAGGGCCAATACAGCCCCAGCATTTT. The chain carries TRBV9 and TRBJ1-5; D is possibly TRBD1 (5 bases). The CDR3 runs to 15 residues. V was pared by 0 bases and J by 7 bases, with 14 bases between. Germline CDR1 and CDR2: SGDLS and YYNGEE.

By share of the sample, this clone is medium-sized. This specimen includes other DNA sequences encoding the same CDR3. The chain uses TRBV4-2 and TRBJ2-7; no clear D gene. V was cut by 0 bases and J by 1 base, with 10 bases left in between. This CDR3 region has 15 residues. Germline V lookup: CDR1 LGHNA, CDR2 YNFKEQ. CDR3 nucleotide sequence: TGTGCCAGCAGCCAAGAAGGAGATGTATCCTACGAGCAGTACTTC. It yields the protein CASSQEGDVSYEQYF.

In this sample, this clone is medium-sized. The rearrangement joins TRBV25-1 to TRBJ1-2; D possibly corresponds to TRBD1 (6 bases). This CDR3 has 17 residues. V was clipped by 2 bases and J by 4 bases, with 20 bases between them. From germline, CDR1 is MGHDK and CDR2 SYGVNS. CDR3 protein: CASSEEPGADSGYGYTF. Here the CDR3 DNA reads TGTGCCAGCAGTGAAGAGCCAGGGGCCGATTCTGGCTATGGCTACACCTTC.

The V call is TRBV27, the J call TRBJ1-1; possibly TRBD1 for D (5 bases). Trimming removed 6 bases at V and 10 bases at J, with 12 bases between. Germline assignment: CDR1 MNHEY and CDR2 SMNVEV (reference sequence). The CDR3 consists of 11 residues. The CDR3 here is CASSLRGLAFF. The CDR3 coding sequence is TGTGCCAGCAGCCTACGGGGGTTAGCTTTCTTT.

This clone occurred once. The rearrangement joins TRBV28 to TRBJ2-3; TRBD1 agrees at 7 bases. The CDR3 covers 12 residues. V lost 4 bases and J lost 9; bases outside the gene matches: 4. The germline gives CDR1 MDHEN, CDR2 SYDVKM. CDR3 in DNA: TGTGCCAGCAGTTCGCAGGGGGTGACGCAGTATTTT. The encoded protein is CASSSQGVTQYF.

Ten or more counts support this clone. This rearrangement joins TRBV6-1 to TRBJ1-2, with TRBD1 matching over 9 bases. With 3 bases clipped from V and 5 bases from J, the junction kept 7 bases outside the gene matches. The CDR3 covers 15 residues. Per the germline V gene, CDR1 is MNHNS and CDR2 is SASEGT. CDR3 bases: TGTGCCAGCAGTGATCCGGGACAGGGTTTTTATGGCTACACCTTC. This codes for CASSDPGQGFYGYTF.

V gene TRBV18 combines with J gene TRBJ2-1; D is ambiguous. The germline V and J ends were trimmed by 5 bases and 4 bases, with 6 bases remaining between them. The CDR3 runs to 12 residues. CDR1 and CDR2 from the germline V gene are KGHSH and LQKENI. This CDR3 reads CASSSRYNEQFF. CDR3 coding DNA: TGTGCCAGCTCATCACGTTACAATGAGCAGTTCTTC.

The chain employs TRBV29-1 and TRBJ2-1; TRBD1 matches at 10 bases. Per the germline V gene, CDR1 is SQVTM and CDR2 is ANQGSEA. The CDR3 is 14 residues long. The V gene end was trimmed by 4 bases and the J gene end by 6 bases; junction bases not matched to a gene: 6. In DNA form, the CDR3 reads TGCAGCGTTGGGGTTGGGACAGGGGTCAATGAGCAGTTCTTC. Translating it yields CSVGVGTGVNEQFF.

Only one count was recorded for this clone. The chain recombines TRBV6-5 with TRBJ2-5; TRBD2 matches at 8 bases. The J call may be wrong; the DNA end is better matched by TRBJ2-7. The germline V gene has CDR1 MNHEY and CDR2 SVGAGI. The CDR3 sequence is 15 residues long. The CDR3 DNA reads TGTGCCAGCAGCTCCCGGGAGGGTCGGAGATACGAGCAGTACTTC. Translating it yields CASSSREGRRYEQYF.

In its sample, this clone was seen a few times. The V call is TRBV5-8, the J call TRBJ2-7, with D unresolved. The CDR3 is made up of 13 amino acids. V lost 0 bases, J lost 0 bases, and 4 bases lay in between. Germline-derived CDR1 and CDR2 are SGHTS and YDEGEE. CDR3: CASSLVSSYEQYF. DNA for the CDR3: TGTGCCAGCAGCTTGGTTAGCTCCTACGAGCAGTACTTC.

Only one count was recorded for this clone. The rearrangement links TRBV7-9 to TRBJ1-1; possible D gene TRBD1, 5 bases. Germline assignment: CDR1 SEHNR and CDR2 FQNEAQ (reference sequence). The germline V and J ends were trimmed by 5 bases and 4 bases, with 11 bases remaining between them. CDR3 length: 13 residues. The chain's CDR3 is CASSIKGSTEAFF. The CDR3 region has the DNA TGTGCCAGCAGCATAAAGGGGAGCACTGAAGCTTTCTTT.